This note documents a single T cell receptor beta chain sequence. This clone was counted a single time. Its antigen remains unidentified. Nothing much larger sits one base from this clone, and base qualities are not available. The data were obtained in a study of blood T cell repertoires in COVID-19 (dated by TCRdb to about 2020). In terms of the full investigation: Samples covering the acute and convalescent phases of COVID-19 were provided by collaborators in the United States, Italy and Spain. The samples were drawn from two sources: the first 160 participants of the ongoing ImmuneRACE study, and 1,200 or so subjects contributed by 6 global collaborators. The repertoires were released in a freely available public database intended as a resource for research on the immune response to SARS-CoV-2. Deeply sampled blood TCRbeta repertoires from subjects exposed to, actively infected with, or recovered from COVID-19 were included in the dataset. The prospective study material was composed of cDNA or gDNA derived from T cells, B-cell-depleted T cells, or PBMCs. Where available, HLA class I and class II types were taken from metadata supplied by the sample provider and were not determined by assay-based typing. A de-identified subject ID, COVID-19 status, age in years and sex were almost always included in the sample metadata. Results and caveats for the whole study, not just this receptor: The quantity of clinical and demographic metadata differed by source and by participant and was supplied without curation.

TCRbeta CDR3 regions were amplified from genomic DNA by means of the immunoSEQ Assay, a bias-controlled multiplex PCR. In the paper's pipeline: Within the assay, amplification of reference gene primers was used to estimate how many nucleated cells each sample contained. To quantify the absolute abundance of each unique TCRbeta CDR3 rearrangement, sequence reads were collapsed and filtered. For each sample, productive Simpson clonality was calculated as the square root of Simpson's diversity index across productive rearrangements. TCRdb took this table from immuneACCESS and kept in-frame rearrangements with V and J called. Such tables lack part of the clones; where checked against another copy, unresolved V genes explain under half of the gap, and the rest is unexplained. The DNA gave D and trimming, while V, J and clone size come from that table. The sample table holds about 200,000 clones, of which approximately 79% were seen once. The ten largest clones represent 5.1% of the sample.

CDR1 SQVTM and CDR2 ANQGSEA were looked up in the germline V gene. The CDR3 contains 15 residues, cysteine and phenylalanine counted. The kept DNA is CDR3 alone, 45 bases in frame from the first base. V is pruned by 1 base and J by 5 bases, leaving 7 bases of the junction without a gene match. Each collaborating institution followed its own protocols to collect whole blood in K2EDTA tubes. For TCRbeta analysis, collaborator samples were shipped as frozen whole blood, as isolated PBMCs, or as DNA extracted from either sample type. The sequence joins TRBV29-1 to TRBJ1-4; 7 nucleotides in the junction match TRBD1. This TCR derives from a human donor in a cohort sampled during active COVID-19. The sample comprised peripheral blood. Here the CDR3 is given as CSVEASTGTNEKLFF. The base sequence is TGCAGCGTTGAAGCCTCGACAGGGACCAATGAAAAACTGTTTTTT.